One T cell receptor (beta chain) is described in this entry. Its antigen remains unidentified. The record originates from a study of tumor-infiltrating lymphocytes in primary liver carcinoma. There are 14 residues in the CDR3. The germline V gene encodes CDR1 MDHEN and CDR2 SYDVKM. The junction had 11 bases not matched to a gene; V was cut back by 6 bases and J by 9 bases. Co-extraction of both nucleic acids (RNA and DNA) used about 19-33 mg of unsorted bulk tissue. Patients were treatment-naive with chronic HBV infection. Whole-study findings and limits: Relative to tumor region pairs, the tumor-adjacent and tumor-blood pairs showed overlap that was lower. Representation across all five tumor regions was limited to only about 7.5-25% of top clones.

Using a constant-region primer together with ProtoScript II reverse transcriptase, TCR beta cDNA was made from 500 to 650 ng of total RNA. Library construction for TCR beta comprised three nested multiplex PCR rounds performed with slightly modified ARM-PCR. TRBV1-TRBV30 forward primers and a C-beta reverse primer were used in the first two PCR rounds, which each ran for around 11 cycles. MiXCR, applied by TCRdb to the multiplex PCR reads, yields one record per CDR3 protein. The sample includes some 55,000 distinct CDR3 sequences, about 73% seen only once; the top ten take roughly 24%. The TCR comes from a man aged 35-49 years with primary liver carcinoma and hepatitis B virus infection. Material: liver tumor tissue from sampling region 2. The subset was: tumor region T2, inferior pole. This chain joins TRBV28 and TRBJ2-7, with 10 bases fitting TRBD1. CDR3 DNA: TGTGCCAGCAGCTTTGGGGACAGGGGACCTGGGCAGTACTTC. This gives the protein CASSFGDRGPGQYF. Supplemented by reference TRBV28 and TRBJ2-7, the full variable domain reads DVKVTQSSRYLVKRTGEKVFLECVQDMDHENMFWYRQDPGLGLRLIYFSYDVKMKEKGDIPEGYSVSREKKERFSLILESASTNQTSMYLCASSFGDRGPGQYFGPGTRLTVT.